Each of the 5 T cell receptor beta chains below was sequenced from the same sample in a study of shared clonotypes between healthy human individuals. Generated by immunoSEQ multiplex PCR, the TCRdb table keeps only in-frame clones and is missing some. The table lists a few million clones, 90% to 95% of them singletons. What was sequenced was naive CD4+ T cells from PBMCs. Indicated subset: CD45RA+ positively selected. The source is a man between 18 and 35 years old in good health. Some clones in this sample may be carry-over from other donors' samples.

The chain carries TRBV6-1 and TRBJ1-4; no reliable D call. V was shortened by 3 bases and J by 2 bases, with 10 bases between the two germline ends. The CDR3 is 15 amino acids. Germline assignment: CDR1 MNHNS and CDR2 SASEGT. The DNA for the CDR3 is TGTGCCAGCAGTGACCCCGGACGGACTAATGAAAAACTGTTTTTT. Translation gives CASSDPGRTNEKLFF.

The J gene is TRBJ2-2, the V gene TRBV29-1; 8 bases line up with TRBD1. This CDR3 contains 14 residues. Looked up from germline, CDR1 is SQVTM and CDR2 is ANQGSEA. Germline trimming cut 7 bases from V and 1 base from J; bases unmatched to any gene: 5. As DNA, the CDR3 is TGCAGCGCCGCCGGGACAGGGAACACCGGGGAGCTGTTTTTT. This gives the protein CSAAGTGNTGELFF.

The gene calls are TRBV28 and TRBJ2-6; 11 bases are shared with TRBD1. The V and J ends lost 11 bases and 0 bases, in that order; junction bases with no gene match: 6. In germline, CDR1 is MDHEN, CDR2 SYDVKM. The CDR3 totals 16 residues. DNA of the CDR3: TGTGCCGTACCGGGGACAGGGGGCTCTGGGGCCAACGTCCTGACTTTC. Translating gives CAVPGTGGSGANVLTF.

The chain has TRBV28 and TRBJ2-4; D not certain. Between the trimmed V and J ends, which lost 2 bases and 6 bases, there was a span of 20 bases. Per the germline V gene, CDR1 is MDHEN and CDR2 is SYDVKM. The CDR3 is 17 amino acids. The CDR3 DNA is TGTGCCAGCAGTTTACGCCACCTAGACATAGACATAAACATTCAGTACTTC. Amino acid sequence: CASSLRHLDIDINIQYF. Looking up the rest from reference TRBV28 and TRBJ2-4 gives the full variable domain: DVKVTQSSRYLVKRTGEKVFLECVQDMDHENMFWYRQDPGLGLRLIYFSYDVKMKEKGDIPEGYSVSREKKERFSLILESASTNQTSMYLCASSLRHLDIDINIQYFGAGTRLSVL.

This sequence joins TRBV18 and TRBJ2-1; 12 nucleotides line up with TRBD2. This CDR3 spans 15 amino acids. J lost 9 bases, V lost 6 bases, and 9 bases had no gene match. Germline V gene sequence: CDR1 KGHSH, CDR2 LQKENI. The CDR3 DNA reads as TGTGCCAGCTCCCTCCTAGCGGGGGGGTACGGTGAGCAGTTCTTC. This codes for CASSLLAGGYGEQFF.